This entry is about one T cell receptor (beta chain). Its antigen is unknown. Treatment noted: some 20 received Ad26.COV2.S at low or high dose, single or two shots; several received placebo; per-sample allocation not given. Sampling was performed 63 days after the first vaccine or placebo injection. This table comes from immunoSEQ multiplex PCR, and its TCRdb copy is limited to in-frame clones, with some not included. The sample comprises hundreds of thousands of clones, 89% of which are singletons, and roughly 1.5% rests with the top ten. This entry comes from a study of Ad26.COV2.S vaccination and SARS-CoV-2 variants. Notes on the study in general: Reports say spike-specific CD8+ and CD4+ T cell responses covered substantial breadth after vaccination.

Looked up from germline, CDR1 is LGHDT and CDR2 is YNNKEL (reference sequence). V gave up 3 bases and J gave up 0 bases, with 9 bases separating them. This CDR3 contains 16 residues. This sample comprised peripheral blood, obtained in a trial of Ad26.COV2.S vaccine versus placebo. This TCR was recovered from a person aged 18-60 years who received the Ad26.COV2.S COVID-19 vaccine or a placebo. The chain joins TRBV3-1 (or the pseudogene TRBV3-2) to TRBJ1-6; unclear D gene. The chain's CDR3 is CASSQLGSSYNSPLHF. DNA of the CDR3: TGTGCCAGCAGCCAGCTAGGGAGCTCCTATAATTCACCCCTCCACTTT.